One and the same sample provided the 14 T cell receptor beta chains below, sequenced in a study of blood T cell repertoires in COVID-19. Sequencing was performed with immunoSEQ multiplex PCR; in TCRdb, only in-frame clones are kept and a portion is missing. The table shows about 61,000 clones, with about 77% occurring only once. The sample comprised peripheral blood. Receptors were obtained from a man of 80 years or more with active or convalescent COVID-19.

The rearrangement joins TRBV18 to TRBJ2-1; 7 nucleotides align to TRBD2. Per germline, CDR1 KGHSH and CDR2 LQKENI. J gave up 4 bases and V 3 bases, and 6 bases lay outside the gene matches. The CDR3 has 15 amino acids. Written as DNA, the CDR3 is TGTGCCAGCTCACCGCCTAGCGGAGGATACAATGAGCAGTTCTTC. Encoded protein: CASSPPSGGYNEQFF.

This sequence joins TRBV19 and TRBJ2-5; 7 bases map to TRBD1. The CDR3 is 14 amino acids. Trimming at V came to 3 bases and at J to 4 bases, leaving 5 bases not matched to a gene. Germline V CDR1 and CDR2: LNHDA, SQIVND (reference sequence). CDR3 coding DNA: TGTGCCAGTAGTATCCGACAGGGCACAGAGACCCAGTACTTC. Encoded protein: CASSIRQGTETQYF. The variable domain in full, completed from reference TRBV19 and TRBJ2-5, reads DGGITQSPKYLFRKEGQNVTLSCEQNLNHDAMYWYRQDPGQGLRLIYYSQIVNDFQKGDIAEGYSVSREKKESFPLTVTSAQKNPTAFYLCASSIRQGTETQYFGPGTRLLVL.

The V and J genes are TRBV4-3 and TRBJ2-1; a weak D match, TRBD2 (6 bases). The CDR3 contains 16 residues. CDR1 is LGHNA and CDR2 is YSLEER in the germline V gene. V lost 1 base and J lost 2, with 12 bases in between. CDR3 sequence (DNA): TGCGCCAGCAGCCAAGCGGGGAGGATCGCCTACAATGAGCAGTTCTTC. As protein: CASSQAGRIAYNEQFF.

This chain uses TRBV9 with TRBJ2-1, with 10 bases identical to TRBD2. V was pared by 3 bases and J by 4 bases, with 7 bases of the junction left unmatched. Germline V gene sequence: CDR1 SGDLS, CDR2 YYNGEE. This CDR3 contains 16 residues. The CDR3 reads CASSARSGRAYNEQFF. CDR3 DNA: TGTGCCAGCAGCGCAAGGAGCGGGAGGGCTTACAATGAGCAGTTCTTC.

In nucleotides, the CDR3 is TGTGCCAGCAGTTACACAGTTAACTATGGCTACACCTTC. Amino acid sequence: CASSYTVNYGYTF. The chain combines TRBV14 with TRBJ1-2, with D unresolved. The CDR3 loop spans 13 amino acids. From germline, CDR1 is SGHDN and CDR2 FVKESK. V shed 6 bases and J shed 1 base, with 9 bases lying between them.

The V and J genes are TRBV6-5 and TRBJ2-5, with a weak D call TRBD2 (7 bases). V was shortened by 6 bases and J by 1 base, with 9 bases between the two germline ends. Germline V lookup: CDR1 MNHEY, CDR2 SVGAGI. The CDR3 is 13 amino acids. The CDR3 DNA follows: TGTGCCAGCAGACGGGGGGCCCAAGAGACCCAGTACTTC. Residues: CASRRGAQETQYF.

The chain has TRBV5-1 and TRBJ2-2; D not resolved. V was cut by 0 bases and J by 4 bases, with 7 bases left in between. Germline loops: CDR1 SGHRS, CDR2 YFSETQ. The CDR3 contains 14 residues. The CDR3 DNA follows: TGCGCCAGCAGCTTGGGTGTCTTCACCGGGGAGCTGTTTTTT. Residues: CASSLGVFTGELFF. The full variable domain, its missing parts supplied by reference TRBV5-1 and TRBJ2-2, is KAGVTQTPRYLIKTRGQQVTLSCSPISGHRSVSWYQQTPGQGLQFLFEYFSETQRNKGNFPGRFSGRQFSNSRSEMNVSTLELGDSALYLCASSLGVFTGELFFGEGSRLTVL.

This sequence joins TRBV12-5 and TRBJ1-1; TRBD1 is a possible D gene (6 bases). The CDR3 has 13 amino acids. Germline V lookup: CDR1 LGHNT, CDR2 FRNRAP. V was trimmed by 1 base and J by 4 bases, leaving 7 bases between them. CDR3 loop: CASGLEQGTEAFF. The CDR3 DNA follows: TGTGCTAGTGGTTTGGAACAGGGCACTGAAGCTTTCTTT.

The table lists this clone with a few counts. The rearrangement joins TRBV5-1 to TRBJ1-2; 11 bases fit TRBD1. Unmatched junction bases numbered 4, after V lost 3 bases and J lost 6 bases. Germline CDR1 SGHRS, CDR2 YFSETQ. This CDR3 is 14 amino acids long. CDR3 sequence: CASSWTGGENGYTF. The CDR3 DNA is TGCGCCAGCAGCTGGACAGGGGGCGAGAATGGCTACACCTTC.

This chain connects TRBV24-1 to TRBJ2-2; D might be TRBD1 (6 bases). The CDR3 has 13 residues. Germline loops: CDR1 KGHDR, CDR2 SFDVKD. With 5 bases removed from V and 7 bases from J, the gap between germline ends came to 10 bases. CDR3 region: CATSAQGHGELFF. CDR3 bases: TGTGCCACCAGTGCTCAGGGGCACGGGGAGCTGTTTTTT.

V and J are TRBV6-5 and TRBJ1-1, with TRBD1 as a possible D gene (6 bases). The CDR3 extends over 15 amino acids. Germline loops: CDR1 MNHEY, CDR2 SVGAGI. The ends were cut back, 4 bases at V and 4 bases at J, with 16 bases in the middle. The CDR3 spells CASSLFSGAITEAFF. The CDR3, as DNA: TGTGCCAGCAGTTTGTTCTCAGGGGCGATCACTGAAGCTTTCTTT.

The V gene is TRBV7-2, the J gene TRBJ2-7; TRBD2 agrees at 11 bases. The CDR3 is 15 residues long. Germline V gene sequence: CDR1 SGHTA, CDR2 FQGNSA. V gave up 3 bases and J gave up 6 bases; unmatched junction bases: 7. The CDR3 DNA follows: TGTGCCAGCAGCTTGATAGCGGGGGGGCCACGCGAGCAGTACTTC. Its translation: CASSLIAGGPREQYF.

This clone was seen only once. The CDR3 bases are TGTGCCATCCGGCAGGGTTTATTACGCACTGAAGCTTTCTTT. It encodes CAIRQGLLRTEAFF. The chain combines TRBV28 with TRBJ1-1, with D perhaps TRBD1 (5 bases). The germline V gene has CDR1 MDHEN and CDR2 SYDVKM. V was shortened by 10 bases and J by 4 bases, with 19 bases between the two germline ends. CDR3 length equals 14 residues.

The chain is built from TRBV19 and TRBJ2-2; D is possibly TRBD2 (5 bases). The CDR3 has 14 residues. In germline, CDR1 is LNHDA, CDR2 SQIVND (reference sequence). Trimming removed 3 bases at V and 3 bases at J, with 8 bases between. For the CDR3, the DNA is TGTGCCAGTAGTATCGCGGGTTACACCGGGGAGCTGTTTTTT. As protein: CASSIAGYTGELFF.